These 13 T cell receptor beta chains originate from one sample sequenced in a study of CD8 T cells in ankylosing spondylitis. General study results and limits: There was a TCR beta motif, made of several highly homologous variants, that appeared characteristic of ankylosing spondylitis blood.

These receptors lack a known antigen. TCRdb passed the 5' RACE reads through MiXCR, listing each CDR3 protein once. The sample includes a few hundred thousand distinct CDR3 sequences, 20% to 25% of them seen just once. Sequenced input: blood, either unsorted or a sorted T cell fraction (not recorded which). The receptors originated from a male donor with ankylosing spondylitis.

This clonotype appeared a few times. The gene calls are TRBV3-1 and TRBJ1-6; D gene uncertain. This CDR3 comprises 15 residues. V lost 0 bases, J lost 9 bases, and 12 bases lay in between. Looked up from germline, CDR1 is LGHDT and CDR2 is YNNKEL (reference sequence). The CDR3 nucleotides are TGTGCCAGCAGCCAAGATCAGGTGTATCGTTCACCCCTCCACTTT. The encoded protein is CASSQDQVYRSPLHF.

This chain links TRBV7-2 with TRBJ2-2, with TRBD1 identical over 10 bases. Germline loops: CDR1 SGHTA, CDR2 FQGNSA. V shed 5 bases and J 4 bases; nucleotides not matched to a gene: 7. The CDR3 is 16 amino acids. CDR3 loop: CASSLTGGMGTGELFF. In nucleotides, the CDR3 is TGTGCCAGCAGCCTGACAGGGGGCATGGGCACCGGGGAGCTGTTTTTT.

The V gene is TRBV29-1, the J gene TRBJ1-2; D is possibly TRBD1 (5 bases). The CDR3 is made up of 12 amino acids. The V gene lost 5 bases and the J gene lost 8 bases, with 15 bases spanning the gap. CDR1 and CDR2 from the germline V gene are SQVTM and ANQGSEA. This CDR3 is CSVREPGGGYTF. CDR3 sequence (DNA): TGCAGCGTTCGAGAGCCGGGGGGAGGCTACACCTTC.

The chain has TRBV15 and TRBJ2-7, with D perhaps TRBD1 (5 bases). Germline loops: CDR1 LNHNV, CDR2 YYDKDF (reference sequence). Between the trimmed V and J ends, which lost 0 bases and 0 bases, there was a span of 12 bases. The CDR3 consists of 16 residues. In DNA form, the CDR3 reads TGTGCCACCAGCAGAGATGTCACGACAGTCTCCTACGAGCAGTACTTC. This sequence encodes CATSRDVTTVSYEQYF.

The V gene is TRBV10-3, the J gene TRBJ1-2, with D perhaps TRBD1 (6 bases). Deletions cut 6 bases from V and 4 bases from J, with 9 bases between. This CDR3 is 12 amino acids long. CDR1 is ENHRY and CDR2 is SYGVKD in the germline V gene. CDR3 amino acids: CAISQDSYGYTF. As DNA, the CDR3 is TGTGCCATCAGCCAGGACAGCTATGGCTACACCTTC.

This chain uses TRBV2 with TRBJ2-7, with D unresolved. The ends were cut back, 1 base at V and 5 bases at J, with 15 bases in the middle. The CDR3 runs to 15 residues. Per germline, CDR1 SNHLY and CDR2 FYNNEI. The CDR3 bases are TGTGCCAGCAGTGAAGATGCGCAACCATGGGACGAGCAGTACTTC. Its protein product is CASSEDAQPWDEQYF. Complete variable domain (other parts from reference TRBV2 and TRBJ2-7): EPEVTQTPSHQVTQMGQEVILRCVPISNHLYFYWYRQILGQKVEFLVSFYNNEISEKSEIFDDQFSVERPDGSNFTLKIRSTKLEDSAMYFCASSEDAQPWDEQYFGPGTRLTVT.

The rearrangement uses TRBV4-1 and TRBJ2-3; 10 nucleotides line up with TRBD1. The V gene's germline CDR1 is MGHRA and CDR2 YSYEKL. CDR3 length: 14 amino acids. Losses at the gene ends were 7 bases for V and 4 bases for J; bases not matched to a gene: 5. CDR3 in amino acids: CASTRTGGADTQYF. The CDR3, as DNA: TGCGCCAGCACGAGGACAGGGGGGGCAGATACGCAGTATTTT.

This clonotype has only a few counts. The chain links TRBV12-3 or TRBV12-4 to TRBJ2-3; tentatively, D is TRBD2 (6 bases). V lost 5 bases and J lost 6, with 12 bases in between. The CDR3 contains 13 residues. CDR3 region: CASSPLAYDTQYF. CDR3 bases: TGTGCCAGCAGTCCTCTAGCGTATGATACGCAGTATTTT.

This sequence joins TRBV5-1 and TRBJ2-5; 9 nucleotides line up with TRBD2. Germline V gene lookup returns CDR1 SGHRS and CDR2 YFSETQ. The CDR3 extends over 15 amino acids. V shed 0 bases, J shed 4 bases, and the junction held 4 bases outside the gene matches. The CDR3 reads CASSLVAGGGETQYF. Written as DNA, the CDR3 is TGCGCCAGCAGCTTGGTTGCGGGAGGGGGAGAGACCCAGTACTTC.

This clonotype was counted many times. V and J are TRBV2 and TRBJ2-2, with D perhaps TRBD1 (6 bases). The CDR3 is made up of 13 amino acids. V dropped 5 bases and J dropped 4 bases, with 8 bases sitting between them. Germline CDR1 reads SNHLY; CDR2 reads FYNNEI. CDR3 sequence (DNA): TGTGCCAGCAGTAGGACAGCCACCGGGGAGCTGTTTTTT. Amino acid sequence: CASSRTATGELFF.

This clonotype has more than one count but fewer than ten. CDR3 DNA sequence: TGTGCCAGCAGCTTGGCCTTCGGGACAGGGTCTGGCTACACCTTC. Encoded protein: CASSLAFGTGSGYTF. The chain combines TRBV5-5 with TRBJ1-2, with 9 positions matching TRBD1. The germline CDR1 and CDR2 sequences are SGHKS and YYEKEE (reference sequence). The CDR3 consists of 15 residues. V lost 0 bases, J lost 7 bases, and 7 bases stayed unmatched.

The V and J genes are TRBV18 and TRBJ2-1; 7 nucleotides agree with TRBD1. The junction had 2 bases not matched to a gene; V was cut back by 0 bases and J by 9 bases. The CDR3 covers 13 residues. Germline V CDR1 and CDR2: KGHSH, LQKENI. The CDR3 nucleotides read TGTGCCAGCTCACCACCAACAGGGGTTGAGCAGTTCTTC. It codes for CASSPPTGVEQFF.

V usage is TRBV5-1 and J usage is TRBJ2-1; possibly TRBD1 for D (5 bases). Between the trimmed V and J ends, which lost 4 bases and 0 bases, there was a span of 11 bases. The CDR3 loop spans 15 amino acids. Germline V lookup: CDR1 SGHRS, CDR2 YFSETQ. DNA for the CDR3: TGCGCCAGCAGCATATCTAGGGGCTCCTACAATGAGCAGTTCTTC. This codes for CASSISRGSYNEQFF.